The entry below describes one TCR beta chain. The source of the sample is a study of preoperative IRX-2 immunotherapy in early breast cancer. Sample treatment: preoperative locoregional IRX-2 cytokine immunotherapy. The assay was immunoSEQ multiplex PCR, and TCRdb's table has in-frame clones only and misses some. The sample shows tens of thousands of clones, around 89% of them seen only once. V was cut by 7 bases and J by 4 bases, with 17 bases left in between. Germline V gene data show CDR1 as SGHNT and CDR2 as YYREEE (reference sequence). The CDR3 sequence is 14 residues long. The gene calls are TRBV5-4 and TRBJ1-2; TRBD1 might be the D (5 bases). This clonotype originated in a human donor with breast cancer. The sample here was taken from a patient treated with IRX-2 immunotherapy. CDR3 amino acids: CASSSGLGIYGYTF. In nucleotides, the CDR3 is TGTGCCAGCTCTTCAGGGTTGGGCATCTATGGCTACACCTTC.